The sequence of this T cell receptor (beta chain) was determined in a study of blood T cell repertoires in COVID-19. Germline loops: CDR1 WSHSY, CDR2 SAAADI. CDR3 size: 17 residues. The ends lost 1 base at V and 4 bases at J; junction bases unmatched: 10. Per the original methods: Scientists estimated how many nucleated cells there were by amplifying reference gene primers. Assay: immunoSEQ multiplex PCR; the TCRdb copy retains only in-frame clones and omits some. Clonal size and the V and J genes are those of that table, whereas D and trimming came from the DNA. The sample consists of 110,000 to 150,000 clones, 78% of them appearing once.

The TCR was taken from a woman aged 60-75 years with acute or convalescent COVID-19. The chain employs TRBV10-2 and TRBJ1-5; 7 bases line up with TRBD1. Sequencing was performed on peripheral blood. CDR3 DNA sequence: TGCGCCAGCAGTGAGTTAACCAATTCAGGGGGTAATCAGCCCCAGCATTTT. It specifies CASSELTNSGGNQPQHF.